This T cell receptor beta chain is from a study of T cell clonality in common variable immunodeficiency. Points from the study as a whole: Fewer deletions and N-nucleotide insertions were reportedly seen in common variable immunodeficiency TCR beta sequences.

TCRdb's copy holds only in-frame clones and misses some; the assay was immunoSEQ multiplex PCR. The record shows roughly 32,000 clones for this sample, with no singletons present. Germline trimming cut 4 bases from V and 3 bases from J; bases unmatched to any gene: 18. CDR1 is SQVTM, CDR2 ANQGSEA, per germline. The CDR3 is 18 residues long. This clone has only a few counts. Its cognate antigen is unknown. The CDR3 end is not reached by the read, which stops 3 residues before it; the germline J gene fills it in. Each donor provided about 5 to 8 ml of heparinized whole blood. Material: peripheral blood mononuclear cells. This chain connects TRBV29-1 to TRBJ1-2, with 9 bases aligning to TRBD1. This TCR was sampled from a person between 18 and 75 years old in good health. The chain's CDR3 is CSVGSIGTGNTLYYGYTF. The sequenced CDR3 bases are TGCAGCGTTGGAAGCATAGGGACAGGGAACACACTTTACTATGGC.